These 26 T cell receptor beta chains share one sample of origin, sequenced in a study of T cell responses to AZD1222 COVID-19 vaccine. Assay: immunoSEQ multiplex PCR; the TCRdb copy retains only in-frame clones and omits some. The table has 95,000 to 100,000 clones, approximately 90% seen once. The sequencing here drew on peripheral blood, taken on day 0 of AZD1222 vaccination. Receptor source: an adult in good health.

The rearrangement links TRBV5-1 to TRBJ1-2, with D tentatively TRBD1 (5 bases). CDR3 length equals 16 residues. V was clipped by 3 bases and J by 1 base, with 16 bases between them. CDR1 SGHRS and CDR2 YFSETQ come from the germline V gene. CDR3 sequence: CASSYSDAGGNYGYTF. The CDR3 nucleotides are TGCGCCAGCAGCTACTCCGACGCGGGGGGTAACTATGGCTACACCTTC.

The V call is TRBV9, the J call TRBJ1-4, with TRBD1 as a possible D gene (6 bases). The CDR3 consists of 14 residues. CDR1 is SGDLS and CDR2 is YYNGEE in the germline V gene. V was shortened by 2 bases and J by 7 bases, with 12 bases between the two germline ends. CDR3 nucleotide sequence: TGTGCCAGCAGCGTGACAGGCAGGGGTGAAAAACTGTTTTTT. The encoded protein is CASSVTGRGEKLFF.

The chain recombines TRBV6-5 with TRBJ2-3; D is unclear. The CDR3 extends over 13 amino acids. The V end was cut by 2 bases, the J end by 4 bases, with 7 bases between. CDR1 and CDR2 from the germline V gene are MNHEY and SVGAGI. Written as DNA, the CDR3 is TGTGCCAGCAGTTACGTCCCCGCAGATACGCAGTATTTT. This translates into CASSYVPADTQYF.

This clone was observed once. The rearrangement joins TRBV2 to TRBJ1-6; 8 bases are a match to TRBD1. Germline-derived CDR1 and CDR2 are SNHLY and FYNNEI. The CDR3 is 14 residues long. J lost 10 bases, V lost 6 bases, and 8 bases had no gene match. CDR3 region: CASSEQGVVSPLHF. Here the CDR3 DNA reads TGTGCCAGCAGCGAACAGGGGGTTGTGTCACCCCTCCACTTT.

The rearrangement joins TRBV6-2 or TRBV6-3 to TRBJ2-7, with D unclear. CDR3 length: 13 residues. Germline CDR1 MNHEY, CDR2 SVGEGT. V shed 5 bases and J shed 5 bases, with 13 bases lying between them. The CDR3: CASSLSSRDEQYF. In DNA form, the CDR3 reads TGTGCCAGCAGTCTTAGCTCCCGGGACGAGCAGTACTTC.

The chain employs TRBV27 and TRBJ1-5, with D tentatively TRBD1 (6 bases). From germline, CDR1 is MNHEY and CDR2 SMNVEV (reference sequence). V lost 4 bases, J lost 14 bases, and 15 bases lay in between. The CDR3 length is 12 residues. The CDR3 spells CASSSGTSGEHF. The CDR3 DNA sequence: TGTGCCAGCAGTTCCGGAACGTCAGGGGAGCATTTT.

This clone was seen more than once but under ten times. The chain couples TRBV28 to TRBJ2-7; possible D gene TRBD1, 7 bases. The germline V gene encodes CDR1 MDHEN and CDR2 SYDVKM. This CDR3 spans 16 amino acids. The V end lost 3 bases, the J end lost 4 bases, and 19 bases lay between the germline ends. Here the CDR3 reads CASSFPLQGGGYEQYF. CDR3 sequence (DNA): TGTGCCAGCAGTTTTCCTCTCCAGGGGGGCGGTTACGAGCAGTACTTC.

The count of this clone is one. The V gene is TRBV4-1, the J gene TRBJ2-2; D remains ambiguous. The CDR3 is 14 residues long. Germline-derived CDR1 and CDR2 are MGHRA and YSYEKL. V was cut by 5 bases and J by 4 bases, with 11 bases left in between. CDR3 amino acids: CASSGQASTGELFF. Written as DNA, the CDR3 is TGCGCCAGCAGCGGGCAGGCCAGCACCGGGGAGCTGTTTTTT.

The CDR3 bases are TGTGCCAGCAGCCACGGAGCTTGGGGGGGGCGCACAGATACGCAGTATTTT. Its protein is CASSHGAWGGRTDTQYF. This rearrangement joins TRBV3-1 (or the pseudogene TRBV3-2) to TRBJ2-3, with a tentative D call TRBD2 (7 bases). The CDR3 covers 17 residues. CDR1 and CDR2 (germline): LGHDT, YNNKEL (reference sequence). V lost 3 bases and J 1 base, leaving 17 bases between the germline ends.

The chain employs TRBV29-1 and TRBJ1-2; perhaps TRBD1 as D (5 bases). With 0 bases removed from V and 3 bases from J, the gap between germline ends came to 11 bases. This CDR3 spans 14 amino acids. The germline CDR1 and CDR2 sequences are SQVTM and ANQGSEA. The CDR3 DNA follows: TGCAGCGTTGAAGAGCGGGGCTGGCACTATGGCTACACCTTC. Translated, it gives CSVEERGWHYGYTF.

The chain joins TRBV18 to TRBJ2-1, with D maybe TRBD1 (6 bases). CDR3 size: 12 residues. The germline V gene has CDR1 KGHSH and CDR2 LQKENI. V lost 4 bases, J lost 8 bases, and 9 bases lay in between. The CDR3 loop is CASSLQGYEQFF. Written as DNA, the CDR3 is TGTGCCAGCTCACTACAGGGCTATGAGCAGTTCTTC. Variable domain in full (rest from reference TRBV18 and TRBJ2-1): NAGVMQNPRHLVRRRGQEARLRCSPMKGHSHVYWYRQLPEEGLKFMVYLQKENIIDESGMPKERFSAEFPKEGPSILRIQQVVRGDSAAYFCASSLQGYEQFFGPGTRLTVL.

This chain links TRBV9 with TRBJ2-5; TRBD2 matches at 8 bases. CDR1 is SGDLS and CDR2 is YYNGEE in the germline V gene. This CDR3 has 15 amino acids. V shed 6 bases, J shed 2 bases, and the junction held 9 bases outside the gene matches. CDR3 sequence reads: CASTKDSGDQETQYF. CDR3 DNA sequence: TGTGCCAGCACTAAGGATAGCGGGGATCAAGAGACCCAGTACTTC.

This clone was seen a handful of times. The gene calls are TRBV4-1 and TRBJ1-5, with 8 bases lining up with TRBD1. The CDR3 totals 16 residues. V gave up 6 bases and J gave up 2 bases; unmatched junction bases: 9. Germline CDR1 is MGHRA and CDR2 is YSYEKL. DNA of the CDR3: TGCGCCAGCAGGGGTCTCGACAGGGGTGGCAATCAGCCCCAGCATTTT. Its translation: CASRGLDRGGNQPQHF.

The CDR3 sequence: CASSANPGASGGGTDTQYF. Here the CDR3 DNA reads TGTGCCAGCAGCGCCAACCCAGGGGCTAGCGGGGGGGGCACAGATACGCAGTATTTT. The chain combines TRBV9 with TRBJ2-3; 12 bases line up with TRBD2. CDR3 length: 19 residues. The junction had 12 bases not matched to a gene; V was cut back by 3 bases and J by 1 base. Germline CDR1 reads SGDLS; CDR2 reads YYNGEE.

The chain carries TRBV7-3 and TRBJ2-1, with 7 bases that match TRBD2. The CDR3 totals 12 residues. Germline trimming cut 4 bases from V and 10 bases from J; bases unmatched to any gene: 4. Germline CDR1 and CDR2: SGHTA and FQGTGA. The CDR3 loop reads CASSSSGGEQFF. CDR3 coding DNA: TGTGCCAGCAGCTCTAGCGGCGGGGAGCAGTTCTTC.

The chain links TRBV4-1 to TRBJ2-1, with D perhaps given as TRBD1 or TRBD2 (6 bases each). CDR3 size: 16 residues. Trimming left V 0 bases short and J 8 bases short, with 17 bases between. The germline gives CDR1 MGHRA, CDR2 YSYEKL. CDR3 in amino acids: CASSQDSSGAVYEQFF. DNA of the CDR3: TGCGCCAGCAGCCAAGATAGTTCGGGGGCGGTCTATGAGCAGTTCTTC.

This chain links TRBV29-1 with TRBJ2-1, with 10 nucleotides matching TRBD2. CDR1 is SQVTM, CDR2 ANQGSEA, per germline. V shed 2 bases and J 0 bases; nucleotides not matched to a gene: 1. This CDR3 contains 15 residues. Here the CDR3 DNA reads TGCAGCGTTGAACCTAGCGGGGGCTCCTACAATGAGCAGTTCTTC. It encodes CSVEPSGGSYNEQFF.

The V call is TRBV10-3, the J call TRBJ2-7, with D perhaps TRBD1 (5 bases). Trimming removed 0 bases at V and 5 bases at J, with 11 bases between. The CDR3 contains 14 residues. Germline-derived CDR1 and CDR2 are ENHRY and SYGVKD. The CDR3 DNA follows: TGTGCCATCAGTGAGTCCAGGGTATCAGACGAGCAGTACTTC. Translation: CAISESRVSDEQYF.

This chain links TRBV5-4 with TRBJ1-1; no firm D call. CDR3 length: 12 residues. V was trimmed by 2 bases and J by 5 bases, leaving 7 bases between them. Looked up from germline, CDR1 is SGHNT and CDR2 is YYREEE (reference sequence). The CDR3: CASSFGNTEAFF. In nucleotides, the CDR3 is TGTGCCAGCAGCTTTGGGAATACTGAAGCTTTCTTT.

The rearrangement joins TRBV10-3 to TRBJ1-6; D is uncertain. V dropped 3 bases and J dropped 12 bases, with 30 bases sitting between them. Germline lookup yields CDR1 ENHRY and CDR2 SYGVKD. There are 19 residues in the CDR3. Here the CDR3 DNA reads TGTGCCATCAGTGACCTTGGTAAGGGTTCAAGCCGAGACCGGGGACCCCTCCACTTT. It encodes CAISDLGKGSSRDRGPLHF.

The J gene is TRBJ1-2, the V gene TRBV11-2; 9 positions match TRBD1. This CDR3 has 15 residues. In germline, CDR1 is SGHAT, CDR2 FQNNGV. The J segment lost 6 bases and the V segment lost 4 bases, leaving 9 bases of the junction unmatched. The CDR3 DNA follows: TGTGCCAGCAGCTCCTACCCCGGGACAGGGAATGGCTACACCTTC. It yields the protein CASSSYPGTGNGYTF.

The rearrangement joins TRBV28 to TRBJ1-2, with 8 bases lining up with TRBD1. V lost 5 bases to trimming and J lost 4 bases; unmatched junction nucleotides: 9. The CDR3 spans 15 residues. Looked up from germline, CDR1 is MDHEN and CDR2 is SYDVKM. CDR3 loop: CASSVTGEPIYGYTF. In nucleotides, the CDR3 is TGTGCCAGCAGTGTGACAGGGGAACCCATCTATGGCTACACCTTC.

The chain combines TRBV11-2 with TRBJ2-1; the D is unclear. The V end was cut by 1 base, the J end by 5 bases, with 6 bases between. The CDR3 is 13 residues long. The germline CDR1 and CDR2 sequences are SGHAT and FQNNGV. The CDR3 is CASSLGPNNEQFF. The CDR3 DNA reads TGTGCCAGCAGCTTAGGACCCAACAATGAGCAGTTCTTC.

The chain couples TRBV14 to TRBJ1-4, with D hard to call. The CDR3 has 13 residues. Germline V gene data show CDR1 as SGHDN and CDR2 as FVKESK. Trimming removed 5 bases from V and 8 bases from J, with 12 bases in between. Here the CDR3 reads CASSFLGSEKLFF. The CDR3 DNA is TGTGCCAGCAGCTTCCTTGGTAGCGAAAAACTGTTTTTT.

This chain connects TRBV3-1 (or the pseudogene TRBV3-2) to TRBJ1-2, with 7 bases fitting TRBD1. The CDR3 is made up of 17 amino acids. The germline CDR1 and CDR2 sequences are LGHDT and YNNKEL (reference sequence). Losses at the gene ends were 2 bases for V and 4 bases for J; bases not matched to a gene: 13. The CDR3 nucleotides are TGTGCCAGCAGCCAACGGGACAGAGATAGGTTCCTCTATGGCTACACCTTC. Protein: CASSQRDRDRFLYGYTF.

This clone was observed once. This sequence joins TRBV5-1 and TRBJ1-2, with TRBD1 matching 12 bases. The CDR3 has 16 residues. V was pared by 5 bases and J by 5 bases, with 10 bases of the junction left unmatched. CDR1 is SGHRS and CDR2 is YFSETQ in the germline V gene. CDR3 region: CASSWGQGAPPYGYTF. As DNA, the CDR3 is TGCGCCAGCAGTTGGGGACAGGGGGCCCCTCCTTATGGCTACACCTTC.